This T cell receptor (beta chain) comes out of a study of PD-1 blockade in classical Hodgkin lymphoma. General study points: Healthy donors were reported to have higher baseline TCR diversity than newly diagnosed patients. By cycle point C4D1, TCR diversity had risen significantly in CD4+ cells (but not CD8+ cells). Repertoire differences lack defined causes, possibly disease activity or prior therapy. Any patient who commenced nivolumab under 1 year after ASCT was excluded.

As for this clone: The antigen remains unidentified.

Assay used: immunoSEQ multiplex PCR; TCRdb lists only in-frame clones, some missing. The profile shows tens of thousands of clones, over 85% of them singletons. Each of the patients experienced relapse following autologous stem cell transplantation, and their brentuximab vedotin exposure differed. This CDR3 has 10 residues. Germline CDR1 and CDR2: DFQATT and SNEGSKA (reference sequence). The chain employs TRBV20-1 and TRBJ1-5, with TRBD1 matching over 7 bases. The input for sequencing was peripheral blood mononuclear cells (PBMCs), taken at baseline. The sequence was collected from a human donor with classical Hodgkin lymphoma. The CDR3 bases are TGCAGCCAGGGGGATCAGCCCCAGCATTTT. Translation: CSQGDQPQHF.